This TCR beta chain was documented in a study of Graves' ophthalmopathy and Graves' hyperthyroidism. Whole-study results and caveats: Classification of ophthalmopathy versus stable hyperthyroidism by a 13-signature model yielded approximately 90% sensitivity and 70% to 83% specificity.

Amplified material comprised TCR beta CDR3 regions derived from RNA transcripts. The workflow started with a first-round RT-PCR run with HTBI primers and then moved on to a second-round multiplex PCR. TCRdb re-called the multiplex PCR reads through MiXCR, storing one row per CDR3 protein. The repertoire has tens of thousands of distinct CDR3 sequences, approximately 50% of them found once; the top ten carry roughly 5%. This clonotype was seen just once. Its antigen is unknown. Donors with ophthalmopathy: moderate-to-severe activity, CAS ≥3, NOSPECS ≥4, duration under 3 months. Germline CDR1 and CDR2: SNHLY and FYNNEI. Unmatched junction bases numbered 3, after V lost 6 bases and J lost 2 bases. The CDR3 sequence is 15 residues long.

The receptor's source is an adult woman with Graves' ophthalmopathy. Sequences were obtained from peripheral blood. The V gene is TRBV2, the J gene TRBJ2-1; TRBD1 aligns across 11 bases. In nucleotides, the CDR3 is TGTGCCAGCAGGCGGGACAGGGGGACCTACAATGAGCAGTTCTTC. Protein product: CASRRDRGTYNEQFF.